What follows are 20 T cell receptor beta chains derived from one specimen sequenced in a study of cytomegalovirus exposure and HLA in healthy donors. PCR used 60 Vbeta primers and 13 Jbeta primers. TCRdb keeps only in-frame clones here, not all; method: immunoSEQ multiplex PCR. Seen here are about 120,000 clones, 65% to 80% observed once, and the top ten hold about 2.5%. What was sequenced was PBMCs. These TCRs come from a woman aged 40 to 49 in good health and CMV-seropositive.

This clone was detected only a few times. The V call is TRBV7-8, the J call TRBJ2-3, with D perhaps TRBD1 (5 bases). V was shortened by 1 base and J by 3 bases, with 11 bases between the two germline ends. This CDR3 contains 15 residues. Germline assignment: CDR1 SGHVS and CDR2 FQNEAQ. The CDR3 loop reads CASSLGTTRTDTQYF. The CDR3 DNA is TGTGCCAGCAGCTTAGGGACAACGAGGACAGATACGCAGTATTTT.

This sequence joins TRBV6-5 and TRBJ2-5; 10 bases are a match to TRBD1. The DNA end favors TRBJ2-7, so the J call may be wrong. Germline lookup yields CDR1 MNHEY and CDR2 SVGAGI. The CDR3 runs to 13 residues. This CDR3 is CASTRGQGYEQYF. Written as DNA, the CDR3 is TGTGCCAGCACTAGGGGACAGGGGTACGAGCAGTACTTC.

As for this clone: A read error may produce the germline difference seen at one junction end. The chain is built from TRBV7-7 and TRBJ1-1; D gene uncertain. Germline assignment: CDR1 SSHAT and CDR2 FNYEAQ (reference sequence). CDR3 length: 13 residues. The chain's CDR3 is CASSLGINTEAFF. The CDR3 nucleotides are TGTGCTAGCAGCTTGGGCATAAACACTGAAGCTTTCTTT.

This chain uses TRBV5-4 with TRBJ1-6, with D possibly TRBD1 on 5 matching bases. Germline V gene data show CDR1 as SGHNT and CDR2 as YYREEE (reference sequence). Trimming cost V 1 base and J 6 bases, with 14 bases left between them. This CDR3 has 16 amino acids. CDR3 amino acids: CASSLWAGISNSPLHF. In DNA, the CDR3 is TGTGCCAGCAGCTTGTGGGCAGGGATATCTAATTCACCCCTCCACTTT.

The V call is TRBV10-1, the J call TRBJ2-7; 7 positions agree with TRBD2. Germline V gene lookup returns CDR1 WNHNN and CDR2 SYGVQD (reference sequence). The CDR3 consists of 15 residues. The junction had 11 bases not matched to a gene; V was cut back by 4 bases and J by 5 bases. The CDR3: CASSVRGSLRDEQYF. CDR3 nucleotides: TGCGCCAGCAGTGTCCGCGGGAGCCTTCGGGACGAGCAGTACTTC.

The V gene is TRBV6-5, the J gene TRBJ2-3, with TRBD1 matching over 10 bases. The CDR3 extends over 15 amino acids. CDR1 is MNHEY and CDR2 is SVGAGI in the germline V gene. V lost 4 bases to trimming and J lost 4 bases; unmatched junction nucleotides: 5. Written as DNA, the CDR3 is TGTGCCAGCAGTTCCTCCGGACAGGGGGCAGATACGCAGTATTTT. This gives the protein CASSSSGQGADTQYF.

This clone occurred a few times. The chain recombines TRBV7-2 with TRBJ1-4; the D gene is possibly TRBD1 (5 bases). The germline V and J ends were trimmed by 5 bases and 7 bases, with 14 bases remaining between them. CDR3 length: 14 residues. Germline V gene data show CDR1 as SGHTA and CDR2 as FQGNSA. The CDR3 coding sequence is TGTGCCAGCAGCCTGGGACTACGCGCTGAAAAACTGTTTTTT. Its translation is CASSLGLRAEKLFF.

The chain combines TRBV5-1 with TRBJ2-3, with D unclear. The CDR3 has 16 amino acids. Deletions cut 7 bases from V and 0 bases from J, with 18 bases between. Germline values: CDR1 SGHRS, CDR2 YFSETQ. The DNA for the CDR3 is TGCGCCAGCTACCAATCAGCGATACCTAGCACAGATACGCAGTATTTT. It codes for CASYQSAIPSTDTQYF.

This sequence joins TRBV7-3 and TRBJ2-7, with 10 bases matching TRBD1. V lost 5 bases to trimming and J lost 3 bases; unmatched junction nucleotides: 7. The CDR3 loop spans 15 amino acids. Germline lookup yields CDR1 SGHTA and CDR2 FQGTGA. This chain's CDR3 is CASSLGQGENYEQYF. CDR3 bases: TGTGCCAGCAGCCTAGGACAGGGGGAGAACTACGAGCAGTACTTC.

The chain joins TRBV4-3 to TRBJ1-2; no clear D gene. This CDR3 comprises 15 residues. Trimming stripped 1 base from V and 8 bases from J, with 17 bases between. Germline V lookup: CDR1 LGHNA, CDR2 YSLEER. The CDR3 DNA is TGCGCCAGCAGCCAAGCTTTTACTAATACTGGAGGCTACACCTTC. Translating gives CASSQAFTNTGGYTF.

This chain uses TRBV18 with TRBJ2-5, with D perhaps TRBD2 (5 bases). The V and J ends lost 3 bases and 1 base respectively, with 9 bases between them. Germline-derived CDR1 and CDR2 are KGHSH and LQKENI. The CDR3 runs to 14 residues. The CDR3 protein is CASSPGNRQETQYF. The CDR3 nucleotides are TGTGCCAGCTCACCCGGGAACCGCCAAGAGACCCAGTACTTC.

The rearrangement links TRBV27 to TRBJ1-6; TRBD1 is a possible D gene (6 bases). Trimming took 2 bases from V and 9 from J, leaving 14 bases between them. Germline lookup yields CDR1 MNHEY and CDR2 SMNVEV (reference sequence). The CDR3 consists of 15 residues. CDR3 DNA: TGTGCCAGCAGTTTACGGACAGTCGTATCTTCACCCCTCCACTTT. Amino acids: CASSLRTVVSSPLHF.

The rearrangement links TRBV10-2 to TRBJ2-2; no clear D gene. This CDR3 is built from 14 residues. V shed 2 bases and J shed 2 bases, with 6 bases lying between them. Germline loops: CDR1 WSHSY, CDR2 SAAADI. CDR3: CASSEHSNTGELFF. Written as DNA, the CDR3 is TGCGCCAGCAGTGAGCACAGCAACACCGGGGAGCTGTTTTTT.

V usage is TRBV5-6 and J usage is TRBJ2-2, with D possibly being TRBD2 (6 bases). Germline loops: CDR1 SGHDT, CDR2 YYEEEE. CDR3 length: 15 residues. V was cut by 5 bases and J by 5 bases, with 16 bases left in between. The CDR3 DNA follows: TGTGCCAGCAGACGGGCCGGCGGGGAGACCGGGGAGCTGTTTTTT. Encoded protein: CASRRAGGETGELFF.

This sequence joins TRBV4-2 and TRBJ2-5; 9 bases align to TRBD2. The CDR3 covers 16 residues. Trimming removed 6 bases from V and 2 bases from J; junction bases left unmatched: 10. Germline CDR1 is LGHNA and CDR2 is YNFKEQ. The CDR3 bases are TGTGCCAGCAGTCGATCAGCGGGGGGAGGACAAGAGACCCAGTACTTC. Translating gives CASSRSAGGGQETQYF.

This CDR3 reads CASSFTIPGGRGDTQYF. For the CDR3, the DNA is TGTGCCAGCAGCTTCACTATCCCGGGGGGAAGGGGAGATACGCAGTATTTT. The chain recombines TRBV7-2 with TRBJ2-3; 7 nucleotides match TRBD2. CDR1 and CDR2 from the germline V gene are SGHTA and FQGNSA. The CDR3 spans 17 residues. J gave up 5 bases and V 3 bases, and 14 bases lay outside the gene matches.

This chain uses TRBV9 with TRBJ2-5; TRBD2 aligns across 8 bases. Per the germline V gene, CDR1 is SGDLS and CDR2 is YYNGEE. With 4 bases clipped from V and 5 bases from J, the junction kept 10 bases outside the gene matches. This CDR3 comprises 15 residues. In DNA form, the CDR3 reads TGTGCCAGCAGCCCCCCGTGGGGACTAGGGGAGACCCAGTACTTC. Protein product: CASSPPWGLGETQYF. Using reference TRBV9 and TRBJ2-5 for the parts outside the CDR3, the full variable domain is DSGVTQTPKHLITATGQRVTLRCSPRSGDLSVYWYQQSLDQGLQFLIQYYNGEERAKGNILERFSAQQFPDLHSELNLSSLELGDSALYFCASSPPWGLGETQYFGPGTRLLVL.

V and J are TRBV5-1 and TRBJ2-5; 13 nucleotides align to TRBD2. This CDR3 comprises 16 residues. Germline-derived CDR1 and CDR2 are SGHRS and YFSETQ. V lost 3 bases to trimming and J lost 5 bases; unmatched junction nucleotides: 7. CDR3 DNA: TGCGCCAGCAGCTGGTACGGGACTAGCGGGATGGAGACCCAGTACTTC. It yields the protein CASSWYGTSGMETQYF.

V is TRBV2 and J is TRBJ2-1; 8 positions agree with TRBD1. V dropped 5 bases and J dropped 8; count of bases not matched to a gene: 11. Germline V CDR1 and CDR2: SNHLY, FYNNEI. The CDR3 is 15 residues long. The CDR3 region is CASSIWTGKRDEQFF. For the CDR3, the DNA is TGTGCCAGCAGTATTTGGACAGGGAAAAGGGATGAGCAGTTCTTC.

The chain employs TRBV15 and TRBJ1-2; D is unclear. CDR3 length: 15 residues. Deletions cut 0 bases from V and 0 bases from J, with 8 bases between. Germline lookup yields CDR1 LNHNV and CDR2 YYDKDF (reference sequence). The DNA for the CDR3 is TGTGCCACCAGCAGAGATCGCGGAACTAACTATGGCTACACCTTC. This translates into CATSRDRGTNYGYTF.